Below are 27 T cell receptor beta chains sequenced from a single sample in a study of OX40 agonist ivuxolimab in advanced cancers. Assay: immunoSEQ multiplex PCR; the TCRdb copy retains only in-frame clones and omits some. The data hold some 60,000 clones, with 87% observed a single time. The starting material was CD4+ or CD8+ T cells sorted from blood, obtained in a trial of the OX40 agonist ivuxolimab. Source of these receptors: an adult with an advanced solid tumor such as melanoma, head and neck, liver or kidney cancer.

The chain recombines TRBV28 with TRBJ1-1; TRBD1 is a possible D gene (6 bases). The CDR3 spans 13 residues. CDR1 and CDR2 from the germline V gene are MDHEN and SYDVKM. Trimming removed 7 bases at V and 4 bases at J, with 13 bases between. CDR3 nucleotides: TGTGCCAGCATGGTACAGGGATCCACTGAAGCTTTCTTT. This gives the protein CASMVQGSTEAFF.

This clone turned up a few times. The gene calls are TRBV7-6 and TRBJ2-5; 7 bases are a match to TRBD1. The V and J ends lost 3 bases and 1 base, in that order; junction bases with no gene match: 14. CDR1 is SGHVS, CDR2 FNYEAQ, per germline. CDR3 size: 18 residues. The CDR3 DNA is TGTGCCAGCAGCTTTCGATTAGGGGGCGAGGGGTTCCAAGAGACCCAGTACTTC. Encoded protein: CASSFRLGGEGFQETQYF. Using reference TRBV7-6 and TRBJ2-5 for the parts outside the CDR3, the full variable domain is GAGVSQSPRYKVTKRGQDVALRCDPISGHVSLYWYRQALGQGPEFLTYFNYEAQQDKSGLPNDRFSAERPEGSISTLTIQRTEQRDSAMYRCASSFRLGGEGFQETQYFGPGTRLLVL.

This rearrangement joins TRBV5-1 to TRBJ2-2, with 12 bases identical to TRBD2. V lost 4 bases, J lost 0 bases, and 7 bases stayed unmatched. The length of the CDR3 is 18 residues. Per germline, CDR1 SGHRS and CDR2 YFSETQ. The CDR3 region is CASSARLAGVPNTGELFF. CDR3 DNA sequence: TGCGCCAGCAGCGCCCGACTAGCGGGGGTTCCGAACACCGGGGAGCTGTTTTTT. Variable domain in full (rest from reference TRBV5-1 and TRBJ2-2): KAGVTQTPRYLIKTRGQQVTLSCSPISGHRSVSWYQQTPGQGLQFLFEYFSETQRNKGNFPGRFSGRQFSNSRSEMNVSTLELGDSALYLCASSARLAGVPNTGELFFGEGSRLTVL.

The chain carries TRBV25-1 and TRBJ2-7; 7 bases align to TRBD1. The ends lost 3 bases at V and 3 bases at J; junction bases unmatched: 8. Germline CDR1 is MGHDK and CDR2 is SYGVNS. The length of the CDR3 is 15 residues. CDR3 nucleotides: TGTGCCAGCAGTGATCCCCGGGACAGATACTACGAGCAGTACTTC. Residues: CASSDPRDRYYEQYF.

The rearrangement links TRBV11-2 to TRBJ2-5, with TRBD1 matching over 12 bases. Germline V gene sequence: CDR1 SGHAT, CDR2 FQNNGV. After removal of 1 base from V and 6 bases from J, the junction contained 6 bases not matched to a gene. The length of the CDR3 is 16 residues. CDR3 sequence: CASSLGGTGGRKTQYF. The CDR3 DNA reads TGTGCCAGCAGCTTAGGAGGGACAGGGGGCAGGAAGACCCAGTACTTC.

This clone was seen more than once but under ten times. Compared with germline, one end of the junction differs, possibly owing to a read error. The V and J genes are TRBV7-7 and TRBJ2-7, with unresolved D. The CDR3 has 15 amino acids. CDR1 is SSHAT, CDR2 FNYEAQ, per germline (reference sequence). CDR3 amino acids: CASSLNYSSSYEQYF. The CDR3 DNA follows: TGTGCTAGCAGCTTAAACTACAGTTCATCCTACGAGCAGTACTTC.

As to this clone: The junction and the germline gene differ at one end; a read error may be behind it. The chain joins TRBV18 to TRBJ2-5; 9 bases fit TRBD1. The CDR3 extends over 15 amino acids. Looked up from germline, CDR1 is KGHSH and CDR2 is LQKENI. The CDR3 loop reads CASSPNPTGGGGQDF. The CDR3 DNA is TGTGCCAGCTCACCCAACCCGACAGGGGGAGGGGGCCAGGACTTC.

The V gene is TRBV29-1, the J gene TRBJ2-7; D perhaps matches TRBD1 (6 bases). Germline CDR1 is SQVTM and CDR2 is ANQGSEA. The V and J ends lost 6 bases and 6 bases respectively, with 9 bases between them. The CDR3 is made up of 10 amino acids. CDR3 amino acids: CSVGDIEQYF. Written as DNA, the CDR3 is TGCAGCGTGGGGGACATCGAGCAGTACTTC.

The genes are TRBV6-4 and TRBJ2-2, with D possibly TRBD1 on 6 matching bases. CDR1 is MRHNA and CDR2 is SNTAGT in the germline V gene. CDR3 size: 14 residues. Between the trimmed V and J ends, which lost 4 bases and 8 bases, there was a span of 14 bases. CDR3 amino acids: CASSATGIGGELFF. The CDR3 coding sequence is TGTGCCAGCAGTGCCACAGGGATAGGAGGGGAGCTGTTTTTT.

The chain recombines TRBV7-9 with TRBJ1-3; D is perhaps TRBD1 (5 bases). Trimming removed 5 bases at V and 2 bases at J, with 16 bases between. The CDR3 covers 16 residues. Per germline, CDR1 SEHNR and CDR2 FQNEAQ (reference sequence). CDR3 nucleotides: TGTGCCAGCAGCACCCGGGGGTCGGGTCCTGGAAACACCATATATTTT. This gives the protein CASSTRGSGPGNTIYF.

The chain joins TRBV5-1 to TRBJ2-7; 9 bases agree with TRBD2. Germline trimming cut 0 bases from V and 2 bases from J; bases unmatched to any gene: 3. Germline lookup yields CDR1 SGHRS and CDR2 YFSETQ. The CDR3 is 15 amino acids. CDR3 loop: CASSLVAGGTYEQYF. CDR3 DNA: TGCGCCAGCAGCTTGGTCGCGGGAGGGACCTACGAGCAGTACTTC.

Here the CDR3 DNA reads TGTGCCAGTAGGTCGACAGGCGGCTCCTATTTT. This codes for CASRSTGGSYF. The chain uses TRBV19 and TRBJ2-3; D perhaps matches TRBD1 (6 bases). The CDR3 has 11 residues. CDR1 is LNHDA, CDR2 SQIVND, per germline (reference sequence). V lost 6 bases, J lost 15 bases, and 16 bases lay in between.

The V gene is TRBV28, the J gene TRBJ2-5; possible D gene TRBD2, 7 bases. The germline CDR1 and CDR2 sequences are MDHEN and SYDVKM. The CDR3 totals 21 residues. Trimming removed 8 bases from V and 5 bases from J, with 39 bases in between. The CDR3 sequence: CASGGWGQTYQAGRKRETQYF. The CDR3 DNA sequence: TGTGCCAGCGGAGGTTGGGGACAAACGTACCAAGCGGGAAGAAAAAGGGAGACCCAGTACTTC.

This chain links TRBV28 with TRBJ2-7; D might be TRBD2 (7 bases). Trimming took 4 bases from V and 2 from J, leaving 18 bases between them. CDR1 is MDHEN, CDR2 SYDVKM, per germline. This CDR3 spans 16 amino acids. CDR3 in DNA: TGTGCCAGCAGTTCACCGGGGGGCGGGGCCCCCTACGAGCAGTACTTC. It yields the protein CASSSPGGGAPYEQYF.

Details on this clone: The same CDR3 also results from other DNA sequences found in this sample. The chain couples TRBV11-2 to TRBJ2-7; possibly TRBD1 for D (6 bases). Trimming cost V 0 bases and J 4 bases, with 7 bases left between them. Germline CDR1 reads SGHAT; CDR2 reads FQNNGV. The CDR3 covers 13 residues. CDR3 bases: TGTGCCAGCAGCTTAGACAGGGGTTACGAGCAGTACTTC. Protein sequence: CASSLDRGYEQYF.

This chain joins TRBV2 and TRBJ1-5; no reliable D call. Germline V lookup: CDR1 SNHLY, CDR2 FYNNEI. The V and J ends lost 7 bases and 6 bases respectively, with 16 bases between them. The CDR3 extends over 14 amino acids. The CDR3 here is CASMTDVAGQPQHF. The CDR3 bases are TGTGCCAGCATGACGGACGTTGCGGGTCAGCCCCAGCATTTT. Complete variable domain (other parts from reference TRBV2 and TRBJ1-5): EPEVTQTPSHQVTQMGQEVILRCVPISNHLYFYWYRQILGQKVEFLVSFYNNEISEKSEIFDDQFSVERPDGSNFTLKIRSTKLEDSAMYFCASMTDVAGQPQHFGDGTRLSIL.

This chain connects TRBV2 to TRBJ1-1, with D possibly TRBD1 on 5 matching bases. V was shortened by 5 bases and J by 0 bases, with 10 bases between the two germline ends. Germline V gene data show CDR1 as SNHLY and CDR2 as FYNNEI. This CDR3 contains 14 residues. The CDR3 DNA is TGTGCCAGCAGTCCAGACAGTCTGAACACTGAAGCTTTCTTT. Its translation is CASSPDSLNTEAFF.

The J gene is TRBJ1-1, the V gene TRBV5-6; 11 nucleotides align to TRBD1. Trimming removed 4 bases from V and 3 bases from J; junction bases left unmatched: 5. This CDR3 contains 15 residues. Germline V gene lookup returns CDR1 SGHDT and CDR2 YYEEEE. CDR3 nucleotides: TGTGCCAGCAGCCGGACGGGACAGGGGGACACTGAAGCTTTCTTT. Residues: CASSRTGQGDTEAFF. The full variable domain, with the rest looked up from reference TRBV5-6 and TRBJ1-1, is DAGVTQSPTHLIKTRGQQVTLRCSPKSGHDTVSWYQQALGQGPQFIFQYYEEEERQRGNFPDRFSGHQFPNYSSELNVNALLLGDSALYLCASSRTGQGDTEAFFGQGTRLTVV.

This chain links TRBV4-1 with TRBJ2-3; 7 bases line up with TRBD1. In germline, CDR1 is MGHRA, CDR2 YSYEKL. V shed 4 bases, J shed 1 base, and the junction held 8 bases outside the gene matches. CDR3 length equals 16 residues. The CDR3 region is CASSLTGTAGTDTQYF. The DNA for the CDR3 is TGCGCCAGCAGCCTCACAGGGACAGCCGGCACAGATACGCAGTATTTT.

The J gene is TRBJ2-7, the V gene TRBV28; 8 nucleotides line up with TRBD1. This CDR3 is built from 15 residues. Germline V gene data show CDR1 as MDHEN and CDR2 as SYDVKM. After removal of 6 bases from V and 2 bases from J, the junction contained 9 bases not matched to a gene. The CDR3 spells CASRPLQGVTYEQYF. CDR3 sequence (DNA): TGTGCCAGCAGACCCCTACAGGGGGTTACCTACGAGCAGTACTTC.

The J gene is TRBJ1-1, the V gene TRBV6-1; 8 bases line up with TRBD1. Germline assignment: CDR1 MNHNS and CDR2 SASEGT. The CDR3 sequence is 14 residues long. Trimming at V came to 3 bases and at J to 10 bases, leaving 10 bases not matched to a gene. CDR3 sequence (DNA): TGTGCCAGCAGTGATCGGAACAGGGGGGATGGAGCTTTCTTT. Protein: CASSDRNRGDGAFF.

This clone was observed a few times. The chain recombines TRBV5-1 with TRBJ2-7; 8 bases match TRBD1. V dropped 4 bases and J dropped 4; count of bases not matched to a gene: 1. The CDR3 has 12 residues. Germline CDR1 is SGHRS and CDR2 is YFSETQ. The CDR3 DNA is TGCGCCAGCAGCAGACAGGGGTACGAGCAGTACTTC. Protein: CASSRQGYEQYF.

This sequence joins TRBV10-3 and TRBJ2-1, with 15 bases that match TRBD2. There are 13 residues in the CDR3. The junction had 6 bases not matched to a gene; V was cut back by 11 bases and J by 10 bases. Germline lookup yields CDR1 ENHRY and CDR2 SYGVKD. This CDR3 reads CAVGLAGGREQFF. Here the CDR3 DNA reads TGTGCCGTTGGACTAGCGGGAGGGCGAGAGCAGTTCTTC.

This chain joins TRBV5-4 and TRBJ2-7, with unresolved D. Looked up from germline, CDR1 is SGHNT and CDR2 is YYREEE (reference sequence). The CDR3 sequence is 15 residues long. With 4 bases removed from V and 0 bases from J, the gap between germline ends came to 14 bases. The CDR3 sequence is CASSDRLSSSYEQYF. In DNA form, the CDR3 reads TGTGCCAGCAGCGACCGGCTTAGCAGCTCCTACGAGCAGTACTTC.

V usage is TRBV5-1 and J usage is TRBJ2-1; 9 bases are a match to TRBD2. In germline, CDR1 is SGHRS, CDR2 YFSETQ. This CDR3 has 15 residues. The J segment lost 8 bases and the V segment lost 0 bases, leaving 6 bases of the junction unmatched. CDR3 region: CASSLVAGVRDEQFF. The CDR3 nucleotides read TGCGCCAGCAGCTTGGTAGCGGGAGTTAGGGATGAGCAGTTCTTC.

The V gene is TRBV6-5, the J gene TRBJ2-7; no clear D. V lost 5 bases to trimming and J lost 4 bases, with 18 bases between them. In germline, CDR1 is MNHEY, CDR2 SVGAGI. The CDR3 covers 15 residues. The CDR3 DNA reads TGTGCCAGCAGTCCAAACAGTGACTGGGTTTACGAGCAGTACTTC. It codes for CASSPNSDWVYEQYF.

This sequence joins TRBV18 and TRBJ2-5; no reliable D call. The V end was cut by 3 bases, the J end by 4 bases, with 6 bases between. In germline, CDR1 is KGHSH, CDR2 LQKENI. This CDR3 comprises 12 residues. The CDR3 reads CASSPQTETQYF. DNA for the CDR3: TGTGCCAGCTCACCCCAGACAGAGACCCAGTACTTC.